Listed below are T cell receptor beta chains from one sample, sequenced in a study of PD-1 blockade in classical Hodgkin lymphoma. Using immunoSEQ multiplex PCR, the repertoire was profiled, and TCRdb retains in-frame clones only, with some absent. This sample has 43,000 or so clones, with roughly 73% found just once. The source was peripheral blood mononuclear cells (PBMCs), collected before the fourth cycle of nivolumab. The receptors come from a human donor with classical Hodgkin lymphoma. The CDR3 runs from the conserved cysteine through the conserved F or W. For some rows the clone size is stated as once, few or many, or as a class when expanded; others skip it.

clone size,V gene,CDR3 protein
-,TRBV5-4,CASSVAAGDSYEQYF
-,TRBV7-9,CASSRTGGISEQYF
few,TRBV14,CASSQGSRRLYF
-,TRBV5-6,CASSLNRASPLHF
-,TRBV5-1,CASSLGGTTNTGELFF
-,TRBV7-9,CASSTGLAGVNEQFF
-,TRBV5-1,CASSLDGNEQFF
-,TRBV7-2,CASSLAGAPEAFF
-,TRBV9,CASSVDQLSYGYTF
once,TRBV5-1,CASSSDGNYGYTF
-,TRBV4-2,CASSQDSVHYYGYTF
-,TRBV7-2,CASSLVRGNSEAFF
-,TRBV7-3,CASSRRQGEGANVLTF
-,TRBV6-5,CATARQGLGNQPQHF
-,TRBV2,CASKREKYGYTF
-,TRBV19,CASSIFGQGRPPQHF
-,TRBV7-2,CASSLGQAQEKLFF
-,TRBV18,CASSPFGGVPYEQYF
-,TRBV7-9,CASSTQYGGALYF
-,TRBV6-5,CASSYVLRVGYGYTF
-,TRBV7-9,CASRGRNNSPLHF
few,TRBV4-3,CASSQERGTSTDTQYF
-,TRBV9,CASSVVHRGYNEQFF
-,TRBV11-2,CASSTLTENEAFF
-,TRBV13,CASRLGTVEETQYF
-,TRBV19,CASSMSASRNTEAFF
-,TRBV7-6,CASSLGQGIETQYF
-,TRBV15,CATSRDPEGLGSGRGAFF
-,TRBV11-3,CASSLGEKLFF
-,TRBV12-5,CASGLPPTSGGTKRGYEQYF
-,TRBV19,CASSISTGNYGYTF
-,TRBV19,CASTGFNEKLFF
-,TRBV6-1,CASRTVEGMNTEAFF
-,TRBV30,CAWSQGMNQPQHF
-,TRBV7-9,CASSLNSQGAGNTIYF
-,TRBV14,CASSPWAGGGTEAFF
once,TRBV5-1,CASSLIGLSGETQYF
-,TRBV7-9,CASSLWGDTEAFF
few,TRBV19,CASSTGTGTEAFF
-,TRBV10-3,CASTGTGGTNTEAFF
-,TRBV5-1,CASSLGSAGLYEQYF
-,TRBV29-1,CSVGGYNEQFF
-,TRBV7-6,CASSNQRYEQYF
-,TRBV28,CASAHRGYTF
-,TRBV11-3,CASSHGQDSVNEKLFF
-,TRBV7-6,CASSLGYQETQYF
-,TRBV5-6,CASSPLGWRDRESYEQYF
-,TRBV9,CASSVVGTGDEKLFF
-,TRBV5-6,CASSFTGISYEQYF
few,TRBV5-4,CASSSSQQGTTEAFF
-,TRBV6-1,CASSVETGGSYGYTF
-,TRBV4-2,CASSPTGGSGLVPDTQYF
-,TRBV5-8,CASSLIKSGWRSRYTF
-,TRBV23-1,CASSQNTGGRSYEQYF
-,TRBV19,CASSQWTVSGEQFF
few,TRBV4-3,CASSQEVKTVSSYEQYF
-,TRBV4-2,CASSPWTGPSYGYTF
-,TRBV7-3,CASSPGQGVDYTF
-,TRBV7-9,CASSLVPAPAGNTIYF